The clone carrying this T cell receptor beta chain was observed at least ten times. Its antigen is not known. An end of the junction does not agree with germline; a read error may underlie this. The source of the sample is a study of CD8 T cells in ankylosing spondylitis. Study-level results: About 8 highly homologous variants made up a TCR beta motif, and this motif appeared characteristic of ankylosing spondylitis blood. Matched synovial fluid from ankylosing spondylitis patients was reported to be enriched for disease-linked clones.

Using quantitative 5'-RACE with molecular barcodes, the authors made TCR beta libraries. Each CDR3 protein gets one entry after TCRdb re-called the 5' RACE reads with MiXCR. Here the sample spans over 150,000 distinct CDR3 sequences, more than 10% being singletons. This CDR3 is built from 15 residues. The source of this sequence is a male donor with ankylosing spondylitis or in good health (not recorded which). Source material: blood, either unsorted or a sorted T cell fraction (not recorded which). V usage is TRBV12-3 or TRBV12-4 and J usage is TRBJ2-1; D is perhaps TRBD2 (6 bases). As DNA, the CDR3 is TGTGCCAGCAGCTTAGGGGCTAGCGCATACAATGAGCAGTTCTTC. It is translated as CASSLGASAYNEQFF.